Listed below are T cell receptor beta chains from one sample, sequenced in a study of blood T cells in healthy people across ages. Each CDR3 protein is one row after TCRdb ran MiXCR on the 5' RACE reads. The data show fewer than 2,000,000 distinct CDR3 sequences, 30% to 35% seen once. Sequenced: blood. The receptors stem from a woman younger than 45 in good health. CDR3s include the opening cysteine and the closing phenylalanine or tryptophan. The D gene is left open where the match is weak. Clone size is not always given. Where it is, it says once, few, many or a class for expanded clones.

>TRBJ2-7|-|TRBV12-3/TRBV12-4|TRBD2
TGTGCCAGCAGTCTCGGCGGGGGGGCCCTCGAGCAGTACTTC
CASSLGGGALEQYF
>TRBJ1-1|many|TRBV7-6|-
TGTGCCAGCAGCTTGACTCAGAACACTGAAGCTTTCTTT
CASSLTQNTEAFF
>TRBJ1-2|-|TRBV11-2|-
TGTGCCAGCAGCCGGGACGGCTGCTATGGCTACACCTTC
CASSRDGCYGYTF
>TRBJ1-6|-|TRBV16|TRBD1
TGTGCCAGCAGCCAATCGACAGGGAACTCACCCCTCCACTTT
CASSQSTGNSPLHF
>TRBJ2-7|-|TRBV28|TRBD1
TGTGCCAGCACCCCCGGGACAGCTTCCTACGAGCAGTACTTC
CASTPGTASYEQYF
>TRBJ2-7|many|TRBV3-1|-
TGTGCCAGCAGCCCGGGACCCTACGAGCAGTACTTC
CASSPGPYEQYF
>TRBJ2-7|many|TRBV9|-
TGTGCCAGCAGCGTAGGATACGGGAGTTCAGACGAGCAGTACTTC
CASSVGYGSSDEQYF
>TRBJ2-5|-|TRBV7-9|TRBD2
TGTGCCAGCAGCTCCCGCACGGGGGGGGTAGAGACCCAGTACTTC
CASSSRTGGVETQYF
>TRBJ2-5|-|TRBV7-2|-
TGTGCCAGCAGTTTAGACTCCATCGAGACCCAGTACTTC
CASSLDSIETQYF
>TRBJ2-5|many|TRBV20-1|-
TGCAGCGCTAGCCGACAAGAGACCCAGTACTTC
CSASRQETQYF
>TRBJ1-2|few|TRBV13|-
TGTGCCAGCAGCTCCTTCGGAGGAGGTGGCTACACCTTC
CASSSFGGGGYTF
>TRBJ1-2|-|TRBV29-1|-
TGCAGCGTTGAAGATCTGGTTGTTCGAGGCTACACCTTC
CSVEDLVVRGYTF
>TRBJ1-2|few|TRBV2|-
TGTGCCAGCAGTGAAGCCGGGGCCGGCTATGGCTACACCTTC
CASSEAGAGYGYTF
>TRBJ2-5|-|TRBV12-3/TRBV12-4|TRBD1
TGTGCCAACAGTTTTGGGACAGGGGGCTACGGGCAGTACTTC
CANSFGTGGYGQYF
>TRBJ2-3|-|TRBV5-1|TRBD2
TGCGCCATAAAGGGGATCCTAGCGGGAGCTCCACAAAAACCATATACGCAGTATTTT
CAIKGILAGAPQKPYTQYF
>TRBJ2-3|-|TRBV5-4|-
TGTGCCAGCAGCTCGGCGGGACACCGGGGCCCAGATACGCAGTATTTT
CASSSAGHRGPDTQYF
>TRBJ1-1|-|TRBV5-1|-
TGCGCCAGCAGCTTTTCGTCGGGGGCTGAAGCTTTCTTT
CASSFSSGAEAFF
>TRBJ2-1|-|TRBV20-1|-
TGCAGTGCTAGAAGTTCGGGCGGACGGACATCCTACAATGAGCAGTTCTTC
CSARSSGGRTSYNEQFF
>TRBJ1-6|many|TRBV7-2|TRBD1
TGTGCCAGCAGCCCTGACAGGGGGAGAGGTTCACCCCTCCACTTT
CASSPDRGRGSPLHF
>TRBJ1-2|-|TRBV7-9|-
TGTGCCAGTGTCGCTTCCTATTTCCCCGACAGCATCTATGGCTACACCTTC
CASVASYFPDSIYGYTF
>TRBJ2-3|-|TRBV4-3|TRBD1
TGCGCCAGCAGCCAAGCAGGGACAGACACAGATACGCAGTATTTT
CASSQAGTDTDTQYF
>TRBJ1-1|-|TRBV7-2|-
TGTGCCAGCAGCCTAAGGGCGAGAAAGAACACTGAAGCTTTCTTT
CASSLRARKNTEAFF
>TRBJ2-7|few|TRBV20-1|-
TGCAGTGCTAGCGGCTTGGAGGAGGGGGTCCCTGAGCAGTACTTC
CSASGLEEGVPEQYF
>TRBJ2-3|-|TRBV5-1|-
TGCGCCAGCAGCTTGGAGGGTAACCCAACAGATACGCAGTATTTT
CASSLEGNPTDTQYF
>TRBJ2-1|many|TRBV29-1|-
TGCAGCGCGACGACAGGCCGGGGAGCGATCCCTATCTACAATGAGCAGTTCTTC
CSATTGRGAIPIYNEQFF
>TRBJ2-3|few|TRBV9|TRBD2
TGTGCCAGCAGCGCCCGTACTAGCGGGGGACCCACAGATACGCAGTATTTT
CASSARTSGGPTDTQYF
>TRBJ2-7|-|TRBV4-1|-
TGCGCCAGCAGCCAAGATCACCCCACGCGGAGGTACGAGCAGTACTTC
CASSQDHPTRRYEQYF
>TRBJ2-1|-|TRBV19|TRBD2
TGTGCCGGTAGTACCCGGACTAGCGGGATAAATGAGCAGTTCTTC
CAGSTRTSGINEQFF
>TRBJ2-2|few|TRBV6-1|TRBD1
TGTGCCAGCAGGGCGGACAGGGGGCGGAGAGGCACCGGGGAGCTGTTTTTT
CASRADRGRRGTGELFF
>TRBJ2-3|many|TRBV20-1|TRBD2
TGCAGTGCTCCACTTACCAGCGGGAGGGGCTATAGCACAGATACGCAGTATTTT
CSAPLTSGRGYSTDTQYF
>TRBJ2-3|-|TRBV25-1|TRBD1
TGTGCCAGCAGTGGGAGTGGGACAGGGGACGCAGATACGCAGTATTTT
CASSGSGTGDADTQYF
>TRBJ1-4|-|TRBV28|TRBD1
TGTGCCAGCAACCATCCGGGACAGGAAAAACTGTTTTTT
CASNHPGQEKLFF
>TRBJ2-6|few|TRBV5-1|-
TGCGCCAGCAGCTTGTTACCGTTCTCTGGGGCCAACGTCCTGACTTTC
CASSLLPFSGANVLTF
>TRBJ1-2|-|TRBV2|TRBD1
TGTGCCAGCAGCGACCAATGGACAGGGTCTAACTATGGCTACACCTTC
CASSDQWTGSNYGYTF
>TRBJ1-5|-|TRBV28|-
TGTGCCTGCAGTAGTCGGGGTAGGGGGAGCAATCAGCCCCAGCATTTT
CACSSRGRGSNQPQHF
>TRBJ1-6|-|TRBV2|-
TGTGCCAGCAAGGGGAATCTTAATTCACCCCTCCACTTT
CASKGNLNSPLHF
>TRBJ2-5|-|TRBV11-2|TRBD2
TGTGCCAGCAGCCACGGGGGGGCGGAGACCCAGTACTTC
CASSHGGAETQYF
>TRBJ2-2|-|TRBV20-1|TRBD2
TGCAGTGCCTCCGGGACTAGCGGGAGTACGGGCACCGGGGAGCTGTTTTTT
CSASGTSGSTGTGELFF
>TRBJ2-3|few|TRBV9|-
TGTGCCAGCAGCGTCCAGGGTCCCGAAGATACGCAGTATTTT
CASSVQGPEDTQYF
>TRBJ1-2|few|TRBV6-5|-
TGTGCCAGCAGTGAAGACGGACAGAACTATGGCTACACCTTC
CASSEDGQNYGYTF
>TRBJ2-3|few|TRBV30|TRBD2
TGTGCCTGGAGTGCGGGAGGGGAGGTGGCAGATACGCAGTATTTT
CAWSAGGEVADTQYF
>TRBJ1-5|few|TRBV7-9|-
TGTGCCAGCAGCTTTGGGACACCAAATCAGCCCCAGCATTTT
CASSFGTPNQPQHF
>TRBJ2-3|-|TRBV7-9|TRBD1
TGTGCCAGCAGCCCGACAGGGGGCCGGACACAAGATACGCAGTATTTT
CASSPTGGRTQDTQYF
>TRBJ2-1|few|TRBV20-1|TRBD2
TGCAGTGCTAGAGATCCCGCGGGAGCCGGAAATGAGCAGTTCTTC
CSARDPAGAGNEQFF
>TRBJ2-3|-|TRBV12-3/TRBV12-4|-
TGTGCCAGCAGTTCGGCGAGGGGCGATATGGAGTATTTT
CASSSARGDMEYF
>TRBJ2-5|-|TRBV19|-
TGTGCCAGTAGTATTCCGACTGGTGAGCAGTACTTC
CASSIPTGEQYF
>TRBJ2-4|few|TRBV12-3/TRBV12-4|TRBD2
TGTGCCAGCAGTAAGCGGGAGGCCAAAAACATTCAGTACTTC
CASSKREAKNIQYF